This TCR beta chain was identified during a study of blood T cells in healthy people across ages. For this clonotype: Antigen specificity is unknown.

Regarding the study as a whole: When one million T cells were used, diversity estimates were thought to be underestimates. Per-million-T-cell TCR beta diversity fell roughly linearly with age.

A sample-barcoded 5' primer and a J-beta primer mix were used in a second PCR of roughly 7 to 12 cycles. Individual samples furnished no less than 2.5 million CDR3-containing paired-end reads apiece. MiXCR was run by TCRdb on the 5' RACE reads, yielding one entry per CDR3 protein. Seen here are 1.2 million to 1.5 million distinct CDR3 sequences, around 39% observed once, and the top ten hold roughly 8.2%. Total RNA was extracted at no less than 6 micrograms per sample. Germline CDR1 reads SGHDT; CDR2 reads YYEEEE. V gave up 4 bases and J gave up 6 bases, with 10 bases separating them. The CDR3 length is 12 residues.

This clonotype was sampled from a woman in her late teens or twenties in good health. The chain has TRBV5-6 and TRBJ1-2; D not certain. Sequenced sample: blood. CDR3 bases: TGTGCCAGCAGCCTGGGTTTTGATGGCTACACCTTC. This codes for CASSLGFDGYTF.